These T cell receptor beta chains were read from a single sample in a study of sequential checkpoint blockade in melanoma. Sequencing was performed with immunoSEQ multiplex PCR; in TCRdb, only in-frame clones are kept and a portion is missing. The table shows roughly 20,000 clones, with 82% occurring only once. The sequencing used CD8+ T cells sorted from blood (inferred from file names), collected from a patient given nivolumab and ipilimumab in sequence. Every receptor here comes from a human donor with melanoma. The CDR3 runs from the conserved cysteine through the conserved F or W. A D gene is named only where the DNA matches it firmly. Expanded clones get a size class; other rows say once, few or many, or leave the size out.

TRBJ2-7	TRBV19	TRBD1	.	TGTGCCAGTAGTATAGCCCTACCCGACAGGGATAGTTCCTACGAGCAGTACTTC	CASSIALPDRDSSYEQYF
TRBJ2-7	TRBV18	.	.	TGTGCCAGCTCATTTACGAAGACAGGAAACGAGCAGTACTTC	CASSFTKTGNEQYF
TRBJ1-2	TRBV29-1	.	.	TGCAGCGTTGATCCCACAGCTAACTATGGCTACACCTTC	CSVDPTANYGYTF
TRBJ2-7	TRBV25-1	TRBD1	.	TGTGCCAGCAGTGAGGGGGACAGGGAATCGGGCGAGCAGTACTTC	CASSEGDRESGEQYF
TRBJ2-1	TRBV28	.	.	TGTGCCAGCAGTTTTGCCAGGGTCCACAATGAGCAGTTCTTC	CASSFARVHNEQFF
TRBJ2-3	TRBV29-1	TRBD2	once	TGCAGCGTTGAAGAACGACTAGCGGGGGGGCTTACAGATACGCAGTATTTT	CSVEERLAGGLTDTQYF
TRBJ2-5	TRBV5-1	.	few	TGCGCCAGCAATTGGATGACAACCCAAGAGACCCAGTACTTC	CASNWMTTQETQYF
TRBJ2-7	TRBV6-1	TRBD2	.	TGTGCCAGCGAGAACGGGGAGGGAGTCTACGAGCAGTACTTC	CASENGEGVYEQYF
TRBJ1-2	TRBV6-5	.	.	TGTGCCAGCAGTTACTCGAAAGCAGGGGCGCGTGGCTACACCTTC	CASSYSKAGARGYTF
TRBJ1-2	TRBV5-8	.	.	TGTGCCAGCAGCTTGGAGGGGGATTGGTATGGCTACACCTTC	CASSLEGDWYGYTF
TRBJ1-4	TRBV30	.	.	TGTGCCTGGAACGGCAGGGCGGGGATAGGACTGTTTTTT	CAWNGRAGIGLFF
TRBJ2-1	TRBV15	TRBD1	.	TGTGCCACCAGCAGGGACGCCGGGACAGGGGGGCTCCGCCCAGGCGGTGAGCAGTTCTTC	CATSRDAGTGGLRPGGEQFF
TRBJ2-7	TRBV4-3	TRBD2	.	TGCGCCAGCAGCTCGGGACTAGCGCGGCACGAGCAGTACTTC	CASSSGLARHEQYF
TRBJ2-7	TRBV19	TRBD1	few	TGTGCCAGTAGGGAGGCAGGGGGCTCCTACGAGCAGTACTTC	CASREAGGSYEQYF
TRBJ2-1	TRBV27	.	.	TGTGCCAGCAGACTCCCAACCTACAATGAGCAGTTCTTC	CASRLPTYNEQFF
TRBJ1-6	TRBV4-1	.	few	TGCGCCAGCAGCCAGGCAGGGGATTCACCCCTCCACTTT	CASSQAGDSPLHF
TRBJ2-6	TRBV4-3	.	.	TGCGCCAGCAGCCAAGAAGGGGGGGGACTCTCCCGGGCCAACGTCCTGACTTTC	CASSQEGGGLSRANVLTF
TRBJ1-1	TRBV27	.	few	TGTGCCAGCAGTTTAGGAACAGGGAAGATGGGACCGGGAACTGAAGCTTTCTTT	CASSLGTGKMGPGTEAFF
TRBJ2-5	TRBV5-4	TRBD1	once	TGTGCCAGCAGCATTGAGTTAGGCAGGGGGTACCAAGAGACCCAGTACTTC	CASSIELGRGYQETQYF
TRBJ2-7	TRBV30	TRBD1	.	TGTGCCTGGAGTCCTCGGGACAGGGGGTTGTACGAGCAGTACTTC	CAWSPRDRGLYEQYF
TRBJ2-7	TRBV4-1	.	.	TGCGCCAGCAGCCAAGTAGCAGATTTCGACGAGCAGTACTTC	CASSQVADFDEQYF
TRBJ2-1	TRBV27	TRBD1	.	TGTGCCAGCAGCCCCGGGACAGGGGTGCGGGAGGAGCAGTTCTTC	CASSPGTGVREEQFF
TRBJ1-5	TRBV7-9	.	few	TGTGCCAGCAGCCAGGGGATCCAGCCCCAGCATTTT	CASSQGIQPQHF
TRBJ2-1	TRBV4-1	.	.	TGCGCCAGCAGCCAAGAGACGGGCTACAATGAGCAGTTCTTC	CASSQETGYNEQFF
TRBJ1-1	TRBV7-6	TRBD1	.	TGTGCCAGCAGCTTAGCGACAGGGGGCGGCTCTGAAGCTTTCTTT	CASSLATGGGSEAFF
TRBJ1-2	TRBV10-3	.	.	TGTGCCATCAGTGGAAATCCCCGGGACATCGTGCATGGCTACACCTTC	CAISGNPRDIVHGYTF
TRBJ2-3	TRBV2	.	.	TGTGCCAGCAGGCCTCCAGGGTACAACACAGATACGCAGTATTTT	CASRPPGYNTDTQYF
TRBJ1-5	TRBV9	.	.	TGTGCCAGCAGTGAGTGGGGGGGGAGCAATCAGCCCCAGCATTTT	CASSEWGGSNQPQHF
TRBJ2-7	TRBV19	TRBD1	few	TGTGCCAGTAGTATTGGGACAGGGGACGAGCAGTACTTC	CASSIGTGDEQYF
TRBJ2-7	TRBV28	.	.	TGTGCCAGCAGTTGGGGGGACAGTTACAGTTCCTACGAGCAGTACTTC	CASSWGDSYSSYEQYF
TRBJ2-2	TRBV7-3	TRBD1	.	TGTGCCAGCAGCTTAGGGACAGGGGGTTCCGGGGAGCTGTTTTTT	CASSLGTGGSGELFF
TRBJ2-5	TRBV4-3	TRBD2	.	TGCGCCAGCAGCCAGGAGACTAGCGGGGGGGCCGGGGAGACCCAGTACTTC	CASSQETSGGAGETQYF
TRBJ2-7	TRBV27	.	.	TGTGCCAGCAGTTTAAACAGGGCATACGAGCAGTACTTC	CASSLNRAYEQYF
TRBJ2-3	TRBV29-1	TRBD2	.	TGCAGCGTTGAAGGGAGGCGGGGGGCCGGCACAGATACGCAGTATTTT	CSVEGRRGAGTDTQYF
TRBJ2-2	TRBV5-4	.	.	TGTGCCAGCGAACTTCAGGGGACGAACACCGGGGAGCTGTTTTTT	CASELQGTNTGELFF
TRBJ1-4	TRBV10-3	.	few	TGTGCCATCAGACGGGGGTCGGTTGCTAATGAAAAACTGTTTTTT	CAIRRGSVANEKLFF
TRBJ2-1	TRBV5-1	.	.	TGCGCCAGCAGCTTACTTCCGGGACTTTACAATGAGCAGTTCTTC	CASSLLPGLYNEQFF
TRBJ2-1	TRBV9	TRBD2	.	TGTGCCAGCAGCGCTAGCGGGGCCGCCTACAATGAGCAGTTCTTC	CASSASGAAYNEQFF
TRBJ2-5	TRBV4-2	.	.	TGTGCCAGCAGCCAAGAGGTTTTCGGGGGACAAGAGACCCAGTACTTC	CASSQEVFGGQETQYF
TRBJ2-6	TRBV21-1	.	few	TGTGCCAGCAGCAAGGGACAGGGGGCTGACGGGGCCAACGTCCTGACTTTC	CASSKGQGADGANVLTF
TRBJ2-3	TRBV19	TRBD2	.	TGTGCCAGTAGTATAACCCAACTAGCGGGGGGGCCTGGAGATACGCAGTATTTT	CASSITQLAGGPGDTQYF
TRBJ2-1	TRBV11-3	TRBD2	medium-sized	TGTGCCAGCAGCTTAGTTTTTGGTAGCGGGGGCTCCTACAATGAGCAGTTCTTC	CASSLVFGSGGSYNEQFF
TRBJ1-3	TRBV11-3	TRBD1	.	TGTGCCAGCAGCTTAGAACGGACAGGGTTGGACACCATATATTTT	CASSLERTGLDTIYF
TRBJ1-2	TRBV5-1	TRBD1	.	TGCGCCAGCAGTTACACCCCGGACAGGAATTTATATGGCTACACCTTC	CASSYTPDRNLYGYTF
TRBJ2-7	TRBV13	TRBD2	once	TGTGCCAGCAGCTTAGCTAGCGGGGGGACGCCGAGCTCCTACGAGCAGTACTTC	CASSLASGGTPSSYEQYF
TRBJ2-7	TRBV15	TRBD1	.	TGTGCCACCAGCCCGGGACAGGGTTACGAGCAGTACTTC	CATSPGQGYEQYF
TRBJ1-3	TRBV10-3	TRBD1	.	TGTGCCATCAGGTCGACAGGGGCATCTGGAAACACCATATATTTT	CAIRSTGASGNTIYF
TRBJ2-1	TRBV6-5	TRBD1	.	TGTGCCAGCAGTTTGGGACAGGGTAGATACAATGAGCAGTTCTTC	CASSLGQGRYNEQFF
TRBJ1-2	TRBV29-1	.	once	TGCAGCGTTGAAGGCAGGGAGGGAGGCTACACCTTC	CSVEGREGGYTF
TRBJ2-7	TRBV21-1	.	few	TGTGCCAGCAGCAAAAACAATTCCTACGAGCAGTACTTC	CASSKNNSYEQYF
TRBJ2-7	TRBV11-1	TRBD1	.	TGTGCCAGCAGCCGGGACAGCTACGAGCAGTACTTC	CASSRDSYEQYF
TRBJ1-1	TRBV6-5	.	.	TGTGCCAGCAGGGTGGGGGGACTGGTTGAAGCTTTCTTT	CASRVGGLVEAFF
TRBJ2-1	TRBV4-3	TRBD1	.	TGCGCCAGCAGCCAAGATGGCGGGGACAGGGCTCGCAATGAGCAGTTCTTC	CASSQDGGDRARNEQFF
TRBJ2-7	TRBV11-2	TRBD2	.	TGTGCCAGCAGCTTAGCTAGCGGGGGGCCCTACGAGCAGTACTTC	CASSLASGGPYEQYF
TRBJ2-5	TRBV28	.	.	TGTGCCAGCAGTTACTTAGCGGCTGGGACCCAGTACTTC	CASSYLAAGTQYF
TRBJ2-3	TRBV9	TRBD1	.	TGTGCCAGCAGCGGGACAGGGGGCGCGGGCGGCACAGATACGCAGTATTTT	CASSGTGGAGGTDTQYF
TRBJ2-1	TRBV27	TRBD1	once	TGTGCCAGCAGTTTACAGGTCGGACAGGGGGCGCGCTACAATGAGCAGTTCTTC	CASSLQVGQGARYNEQFF
TRBJ2-6	TRBV28	TRBD1	.	TGTGCCAGCAGTCTGACAGGGTCCGGGGCCAACGTCCTGACTTTC	CASSLTGSGANVLTF
TRBJ2-7	TRBV4-2	.	.	TGTGCCAGCAGCCAAGAGGGGCTTGGCGGAGCCTACGAGCAGTACTTC	CASSQEGLGGAYEQYF
TRBJ1-5	TRBV7-2	.	.	TGTGCCAGCAGCTTAGGTCGACAGGTTGGCAATCAGCCCCAGCATTTT	CASSLGRQVGNQPQHF